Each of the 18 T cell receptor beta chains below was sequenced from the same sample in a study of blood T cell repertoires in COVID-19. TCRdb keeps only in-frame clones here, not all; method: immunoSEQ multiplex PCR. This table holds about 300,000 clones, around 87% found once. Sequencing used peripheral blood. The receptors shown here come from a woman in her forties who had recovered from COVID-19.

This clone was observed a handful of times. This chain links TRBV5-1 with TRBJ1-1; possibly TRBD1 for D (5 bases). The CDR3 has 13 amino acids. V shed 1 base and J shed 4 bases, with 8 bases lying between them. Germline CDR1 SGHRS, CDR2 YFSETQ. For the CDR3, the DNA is TGCGCCAGCAGCTTGCAGGGAGGCACTGAAGCTTTCTTT. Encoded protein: CASSLQGGTEAFF. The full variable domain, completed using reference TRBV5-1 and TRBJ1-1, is KAGVTQTPRYLIKTRGQQVTLSCSPISGHRSVSWYQQTPGQGLQFLFEYFSETQRNKGNFPGRFSGRQFSNSRSEMNVSTLELGDSALYLCASSLQGGTEAFFGQGTRLTVV.

The CDR3 reads CASSIGRRTGGNYGYTF. Written as DNA, the CDR3 is TGTGCCAGTAGTATAGGGAGAAGGACAGGGGGCAACTATGGCTACACCTTC. The V gene is TRBV19, the J gene TRBJ1-2, with TRBD1 matching 11 bases. CDR3 length: 17 residues. Looked up from germline, CDR1 is LNHDA and CDR2 is SQIVND (reference sequence). After removal of 1 base from V and 2 bases from J, the junction contained 6 bases not matched to a gene. The full variable domain, in which reference TRBV19 and TRBJ1-2 provide the parts outside the CDR3, is DGGITQSPKYLFRKEGQNVTLSCEQNLNHDAMYWYRQDPGQGLRLIYYSQIVNDFQKGDIAEGYSVSREKKESFPLTVTSAQKNPTAFYLCASSIGRRTGGNYGYTFGSGTRLTVV.

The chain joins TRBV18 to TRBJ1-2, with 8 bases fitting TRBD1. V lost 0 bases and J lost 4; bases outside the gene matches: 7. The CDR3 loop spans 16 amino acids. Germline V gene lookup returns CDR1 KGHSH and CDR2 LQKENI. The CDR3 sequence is CASSPPNNRGSYGYTF. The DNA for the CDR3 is TGTGCCAGCTCACCACCGAATAACAGGGGGAGCTATGGCTACACCTTC.

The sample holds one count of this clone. For the CDR3, the DNA is TGCAGCGTTGAAGAGTTCATGAACACTGAAGCTTTCTTT. This sequence encodes CSVEEFMNTEAFF. This chain uses TRBV29-1 with TRBJ1-1; D not resolved. Per the germline V gene, CDR1 is SQVTM and CDR2 is ANQGSEA. This CDR3 is built from 13 residues. V was pared by 0 bases and J by 0 bases, with 5 bases between.

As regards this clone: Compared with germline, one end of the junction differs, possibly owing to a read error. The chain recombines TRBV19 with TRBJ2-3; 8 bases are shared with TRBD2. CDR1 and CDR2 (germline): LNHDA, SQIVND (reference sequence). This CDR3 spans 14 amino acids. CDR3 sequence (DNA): TGTGCCAGTAGTATTCTAGCGGGCACCGATACGCAGTATTTT. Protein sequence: CASSILAGTDTQYF.

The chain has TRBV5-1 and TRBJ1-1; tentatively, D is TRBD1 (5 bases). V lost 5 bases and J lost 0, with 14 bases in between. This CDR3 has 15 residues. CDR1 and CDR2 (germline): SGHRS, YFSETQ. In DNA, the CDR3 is TGCGCCAGCAGTCGTTCCACAGGACTGAACACTGAAGCTTTCTTT. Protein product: CASSRSTGLNTEAFF.

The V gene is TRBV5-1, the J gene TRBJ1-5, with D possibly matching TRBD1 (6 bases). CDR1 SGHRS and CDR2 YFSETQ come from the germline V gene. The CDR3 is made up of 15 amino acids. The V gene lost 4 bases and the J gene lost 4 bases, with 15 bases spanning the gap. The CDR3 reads CASSIDPGENQPQHF. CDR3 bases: TGCGCCAGCAGCATAGACCCAGGGGAAAATCAGCCCCAGCATTTT. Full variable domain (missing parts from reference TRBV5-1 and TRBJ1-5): KAGVTQTPRYLIKTRGQQVTLSCSPISGHRSVSWYQQTPGQGLQFLFEYFSETQRNKGNFPGRFSGRQFSNSRSEMNVSTLELGDSALYLCASSIDPGENQPQHFGDGTRLSIL.

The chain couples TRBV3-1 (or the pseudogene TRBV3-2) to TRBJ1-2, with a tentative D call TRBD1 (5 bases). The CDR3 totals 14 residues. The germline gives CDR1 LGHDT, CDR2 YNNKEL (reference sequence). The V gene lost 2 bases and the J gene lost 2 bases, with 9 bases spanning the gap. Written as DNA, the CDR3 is TGTGCCAGCAGCCAATGGGAGGGGAACTATGGCTACACCTTC. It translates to CASSQWEGNYGYTF.

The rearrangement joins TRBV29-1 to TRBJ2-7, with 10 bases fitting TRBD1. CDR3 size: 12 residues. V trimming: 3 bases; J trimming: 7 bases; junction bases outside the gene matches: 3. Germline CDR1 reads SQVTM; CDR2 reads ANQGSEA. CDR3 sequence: CSVEDRGEEQYF. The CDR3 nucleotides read TGCAGCGTTGAGGACAGGGGGGAAGAGCAGTACTTC.

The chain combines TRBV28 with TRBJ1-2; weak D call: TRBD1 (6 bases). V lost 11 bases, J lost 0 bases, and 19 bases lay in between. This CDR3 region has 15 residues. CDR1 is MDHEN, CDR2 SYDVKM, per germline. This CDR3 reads CASLGGDNTNYGYTF. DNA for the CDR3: TGTGCCTCTCTAGGGGGAGACAATACTAACTATGGCTACACCTTC.

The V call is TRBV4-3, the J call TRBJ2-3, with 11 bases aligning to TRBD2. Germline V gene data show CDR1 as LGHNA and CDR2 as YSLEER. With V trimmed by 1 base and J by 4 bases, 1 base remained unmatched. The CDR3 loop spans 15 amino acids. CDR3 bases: TGCGCCAGCAGCCAAGGACTAGCGGGGCCAGATACGCAGTATTTT. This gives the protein CASSQGLAGPDTQYF.

The DNA for the CDR3 is TGTGCCAGCAGCGGTTACAGGGGCAATGAGCAGTTCTTC. This gives the protein CASSGYRGNEQFF. V usage is TRBV9 and J usage is TRBJ2-1; 7 nucleotides agree with TRBD1. The CDR3 has 13 residues. CDR1 is SGDLS and CDR2 is YYNGEE in the germline V gene. The V segment lost 3 bases and the J segment 6 bases; nucleotides outside the gene matches: 3.

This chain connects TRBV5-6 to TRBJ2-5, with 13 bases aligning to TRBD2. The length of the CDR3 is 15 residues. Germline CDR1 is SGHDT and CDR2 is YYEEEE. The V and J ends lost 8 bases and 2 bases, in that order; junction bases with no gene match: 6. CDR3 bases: TGTGCCAGTGAACCGGGACTAGCGGGACAAGAGACCCAGTACTTC. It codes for CASEPGLAGQETQYF.

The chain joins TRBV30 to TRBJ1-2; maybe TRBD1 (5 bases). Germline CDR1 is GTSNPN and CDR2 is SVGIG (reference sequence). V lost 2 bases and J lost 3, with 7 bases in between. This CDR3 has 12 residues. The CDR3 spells CAWSWGDYGYTF. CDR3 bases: TGTGCCTGGAGTTGGGGGGACTATGGCTACACCTTC.

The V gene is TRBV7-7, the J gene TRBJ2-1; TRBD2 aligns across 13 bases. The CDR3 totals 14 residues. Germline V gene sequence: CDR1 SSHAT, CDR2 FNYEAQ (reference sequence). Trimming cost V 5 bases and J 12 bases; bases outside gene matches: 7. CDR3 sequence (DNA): TGTGCCAGCAGCCTGCGACTAGCGGGGGGAGGGCAGTTCTTC. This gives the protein CASSLRLAGGGQFF.

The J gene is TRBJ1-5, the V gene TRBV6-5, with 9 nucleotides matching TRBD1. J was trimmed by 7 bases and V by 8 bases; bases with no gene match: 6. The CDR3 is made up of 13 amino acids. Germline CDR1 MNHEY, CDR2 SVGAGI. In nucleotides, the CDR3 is TGTGCCAGCGGCCGACAGGGGGAACAGCCCCAGCATTTT. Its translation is CASGRQGEQPQHF.

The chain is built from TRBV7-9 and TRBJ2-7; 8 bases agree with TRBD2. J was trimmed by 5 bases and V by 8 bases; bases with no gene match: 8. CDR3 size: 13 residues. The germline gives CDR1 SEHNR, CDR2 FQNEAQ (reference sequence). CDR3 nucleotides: TGTGCCAGCGCCTCCCGGGAGGGTGACGAGCAGTACTTC. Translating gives CASASREGDEQYF.

The CDR3 coding sequence is TGTGCCAGCAGCCTTCTAGAGAATACGCAGTATTTT. Protein sequence: CASSLLENTQYF. The gene calls are TRBV4-2 and TRBJ2-3; D uncertain. Trimming cost V 4 bases and J 7 bases, with 9 bases left between them. The CDR3 is 12 amino acids. CDR1 and CDR2 from the germline V gene are LGHNA and YNFKEQ.